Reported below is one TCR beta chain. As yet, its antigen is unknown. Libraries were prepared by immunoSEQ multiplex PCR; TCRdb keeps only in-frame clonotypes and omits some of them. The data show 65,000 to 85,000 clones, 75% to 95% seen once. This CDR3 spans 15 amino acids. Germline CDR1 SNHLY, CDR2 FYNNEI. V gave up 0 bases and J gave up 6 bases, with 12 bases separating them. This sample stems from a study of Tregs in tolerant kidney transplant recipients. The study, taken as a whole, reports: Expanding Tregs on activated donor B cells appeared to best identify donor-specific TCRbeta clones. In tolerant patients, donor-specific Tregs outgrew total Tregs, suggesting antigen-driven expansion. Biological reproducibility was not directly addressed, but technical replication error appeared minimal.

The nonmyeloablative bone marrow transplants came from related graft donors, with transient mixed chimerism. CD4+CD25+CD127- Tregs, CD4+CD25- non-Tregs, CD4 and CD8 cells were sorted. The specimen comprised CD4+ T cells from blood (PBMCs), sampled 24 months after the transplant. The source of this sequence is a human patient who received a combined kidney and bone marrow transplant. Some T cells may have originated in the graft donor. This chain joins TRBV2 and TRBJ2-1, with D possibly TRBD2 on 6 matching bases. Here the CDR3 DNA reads TGTGCCAGCAGTGAAGCGGGACTCCCAACCAATGAGCAGTTCTTC. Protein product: CASSEAGLPTNEQFF.